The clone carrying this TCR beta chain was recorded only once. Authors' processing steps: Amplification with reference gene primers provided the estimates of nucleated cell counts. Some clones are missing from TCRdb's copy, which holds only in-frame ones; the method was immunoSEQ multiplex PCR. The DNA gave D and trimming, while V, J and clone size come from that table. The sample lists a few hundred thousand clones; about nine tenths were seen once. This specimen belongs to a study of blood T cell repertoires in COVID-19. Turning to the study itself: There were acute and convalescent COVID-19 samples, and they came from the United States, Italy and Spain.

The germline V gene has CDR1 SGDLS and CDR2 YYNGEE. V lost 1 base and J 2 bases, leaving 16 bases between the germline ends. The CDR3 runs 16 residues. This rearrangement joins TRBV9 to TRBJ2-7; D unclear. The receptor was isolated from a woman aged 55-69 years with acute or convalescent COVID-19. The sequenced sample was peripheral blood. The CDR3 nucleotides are TGTGCCAGCAGCGTATCTCAGTACAGTGCTACCTACGAGCAGTACTTC. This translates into CASSVSQYSATYEQYF.